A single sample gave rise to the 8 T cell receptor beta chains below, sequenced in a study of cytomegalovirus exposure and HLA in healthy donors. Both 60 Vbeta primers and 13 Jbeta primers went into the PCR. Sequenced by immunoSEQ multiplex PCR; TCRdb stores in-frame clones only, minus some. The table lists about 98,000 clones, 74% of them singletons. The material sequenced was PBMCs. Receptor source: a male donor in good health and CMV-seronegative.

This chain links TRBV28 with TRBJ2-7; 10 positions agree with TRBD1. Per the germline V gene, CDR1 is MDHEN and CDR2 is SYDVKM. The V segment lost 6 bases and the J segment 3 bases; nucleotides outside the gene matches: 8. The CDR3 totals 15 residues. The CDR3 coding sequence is TGTGCCAGCAGCAATCGGGACAGGGGAATCTACGAGCAGTACTTC. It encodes CASSNRDRGIYEQYF.

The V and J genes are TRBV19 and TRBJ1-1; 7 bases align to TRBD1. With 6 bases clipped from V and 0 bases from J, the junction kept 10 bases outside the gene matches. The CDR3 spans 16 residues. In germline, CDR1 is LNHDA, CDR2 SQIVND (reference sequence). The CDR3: CASSRKGDSMNTEAFF. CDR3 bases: TGTGCCAGTAGCCGAAAAGGGGACAGCATGAACACTGAAGCTTTCTTT. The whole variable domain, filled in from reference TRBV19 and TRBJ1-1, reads DGGITQSPKYLFRKEGQNVTLSCEQNLNHDAMYWYRQDPGQGLRLIYYSQIVNDFQKGDIAEGYSVSREKKESFPLTVTSAQKNPTAFYLCASSRKGDSMNTEAFFGQGTRLTVV.

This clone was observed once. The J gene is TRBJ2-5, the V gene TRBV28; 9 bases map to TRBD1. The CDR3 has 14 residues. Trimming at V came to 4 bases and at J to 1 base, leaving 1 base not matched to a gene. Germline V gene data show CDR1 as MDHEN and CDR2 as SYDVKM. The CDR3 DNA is TGTGCCAGCAGTTCGACAGGGGGCCAAGAGACCCAGTACTTC. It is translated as CASSSTGGQETQYF.

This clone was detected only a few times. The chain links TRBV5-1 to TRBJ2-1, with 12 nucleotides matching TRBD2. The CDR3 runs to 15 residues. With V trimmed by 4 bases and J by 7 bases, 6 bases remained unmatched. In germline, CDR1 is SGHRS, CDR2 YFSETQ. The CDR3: CASSPGTSGWNEQFF. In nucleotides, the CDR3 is TGCGCCAGCAGCCCGGGGACTAGCGGGTGGAATGAGCAGTTCTTC.

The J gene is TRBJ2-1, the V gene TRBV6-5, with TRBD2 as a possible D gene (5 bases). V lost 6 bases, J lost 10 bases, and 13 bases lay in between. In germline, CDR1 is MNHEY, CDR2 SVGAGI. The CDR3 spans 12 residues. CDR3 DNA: TGTGCCAGCAGACTAGATCCGGGCGAGCAGTTCTTC. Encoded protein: CASRLDPGEQFF.

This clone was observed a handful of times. The CDR3 DNA is TGTGCCAGCAGCGAAACGAAGTGGACTAGCGGGAGGGGTGAGCAGTTCTTC. This sequence encodes CASSETKWTSGRGEQFF. The V and J genes are TRBV21-1 and TRBJ2-1; TRBD2, the table's D call, was not compared with the DNA. TRBV21-1 is annotated as a pseudogene. CDR3 length: 17 residues.

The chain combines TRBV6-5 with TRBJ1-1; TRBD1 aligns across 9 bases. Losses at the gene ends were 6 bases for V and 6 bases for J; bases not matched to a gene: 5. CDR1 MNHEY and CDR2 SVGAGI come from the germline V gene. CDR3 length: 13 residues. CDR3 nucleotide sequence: TGTGCCAGCAGAAGGGACAGGGACTCTGAAGCTTTCTTT. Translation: CASRRDRDSEAFF.

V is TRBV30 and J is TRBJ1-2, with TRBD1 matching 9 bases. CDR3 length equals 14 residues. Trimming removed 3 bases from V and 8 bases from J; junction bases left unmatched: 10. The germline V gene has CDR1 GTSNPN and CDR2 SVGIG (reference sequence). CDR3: CAWSPGQGTEGYTF. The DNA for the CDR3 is TGTGCCTGGAGCCCGGGACAGGGCACGGAAGGCTACACCTTC.